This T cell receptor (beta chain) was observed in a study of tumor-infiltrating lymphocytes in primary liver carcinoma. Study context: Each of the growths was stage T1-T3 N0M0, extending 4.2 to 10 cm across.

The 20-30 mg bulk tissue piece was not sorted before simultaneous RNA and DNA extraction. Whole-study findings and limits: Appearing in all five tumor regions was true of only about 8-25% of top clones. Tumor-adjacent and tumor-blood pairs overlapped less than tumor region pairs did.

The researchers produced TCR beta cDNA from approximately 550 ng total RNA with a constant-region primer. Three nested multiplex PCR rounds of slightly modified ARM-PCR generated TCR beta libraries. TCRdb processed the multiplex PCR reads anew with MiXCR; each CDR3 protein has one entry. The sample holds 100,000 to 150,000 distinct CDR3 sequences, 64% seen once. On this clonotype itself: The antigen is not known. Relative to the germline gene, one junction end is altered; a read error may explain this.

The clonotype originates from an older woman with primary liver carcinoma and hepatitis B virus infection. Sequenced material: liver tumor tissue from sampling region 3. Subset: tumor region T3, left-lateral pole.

The CDR3 DNA reads TGTGGCAGCAGCTTGCTACAGGGAAATTTACAGTTCTTC. Protein: CGSSLLQGNLQFF. V usage is TRBV11-2 and J usage is TRBJ2-1, with D perhaps matching TRBD1 (6 bases). CDR3 length equals 13 residues. Germline assignment: CDR1 SGHAT and CDR2 FQNNGV.